This T cell receptor beta chain came from a study of brain T cells in children with intractable seizures. Study results and caveats: Pre- and post-surgery blood differed in depth, so pre-surgery absences may be undersampling.

This clone was recorded only once. The antigen remains undetermined. Here immunoSEQ multiplex PCR was the method, and the copy in TCRdb shows in-frame clones only, minus some. The data contain about 320,000 clones, about 93% of them singletons. The sample's time point: blood from clinic visit 5 months post-surgery; TSC patient then seizure free. Sequencing was limited to surgery cases with top T cell transcript signatures in brain tissue. At least one anti-epileptic drug was given before surgery. CDR1 is SGHTA, CDR2 FQGTGA, per germline. The length of the CDR3 is 16 residues. Trimming took 5 bases from V and 1 from J; bases not matched to a gene: 7.

The chain combines TRBV7-3 with TRBJ1-1; 10 bases are shared with TRBD1. The sample here was peripheral blood, taken 4 to 5 months after surgery. The sequence derives from a boy in the first two years of life with tuberous sclerosis and intractable seizures. Written as DNA, the CDR3 is TGTGCCAGCAGCGATCGGACAGGGGGTCCGAACACTGAAGCTTTCTTT. This translates into CASSDRTGGPNTEAFF. The variable domain in full, with the rest retrieved from reference TRBV7-3 and TRBJ1-1, is GAGVSQTPSNKVTEKGKYVELRCDPISGHTALYWYRQSLGQGPEFLIYFQGTGAADDSGLPNDRFFAVRPEGSVSTLKIQRTERGDSAVYLCASSDRTGGPNTEAFFGQGTRLTVV.